This T cell receptor beta chain comes out of a study of shared clonotypes between healthy human individuals. Germline assignment: CDR1 GTSNPN and CDR2 SVGIG (reference sequence). V lost 0 bases to trimming and J lost 10 bases, with 10 bases between them. The CDR3 runs 13 residues. This clone occurred once. Sequenced by immunoSEQ multiplex PCR; TCRdb stores in-frame clones only, minus some. The sample carries some 1,100,000 clones, roughly 74% recorded once. The origin of this receptor is a man younger than 30 in good health. Some clones in this sample may be carry-over from other donors' samples. The V gene is TRBV30, the J gene TRBJ1-6, with a weak D call TRBD1 (5 bases). Sequencing input: memory CD4+ T cells from PBMCs. Indicated subset: CD45RA-negative fraction. The CDR3 sequence: CAWSVWGESPLHF. The DNA for the CDR3 is TGTGCCTGGAGTGTATGGGGGGAGTCACCCCTCCACTTT.